The entry below gives a single T cell receptor (beta chain) sequence along with its context. The cohort comprised adults aged roughly 18 to 95 years residing in some 24 US areas. The sample is drawn from a study of blood T cell repertoires in COVID-19. Study-wide background: The United States, Italy and Spain provided the acute and convalescent COVID-19 samples.

Per the study methods: Reference gene primer amplification in the assay estimated nucleated cell counts. The table came from immunoSEQ multiplex PCR; TCRdb's copy has only in-frame clones and leaves some out. V and J calls and clone size are as listed in that table; D and trimming were resolved from the DNA. Among roughly 400,000 clones, less than 95% were seen once, and the ten largest hold around 0.6%. Trimming left V 3 bases short and J 6 bases short, with 18 bases between. CDR3 length: 15 amino acids. Germline CDR1 is SEHNR and CDR2 is FQNEAQ (reference sequence). The receptor was isolated from a man younger than 30 who had recovered from COVID-19. Sequencing input: PBMCs or T cells enriched from blood (not recorded which). This chain connects TRBV7-9 to TRBJ2-7, with D possibly TRBD1 on 7 matching bases. This CDR3 reads CASSFAGGAGGEQYF. The DNA of the CDR3 is TGTGCCAGCAGCTTTGCCGGAGGGGCAGGGGGCGAGCAGTACTTC.